The 2 T cell receptor beta chains given below trace back to one sample, sequenced in a study of beta chain features in type 1 diabetes. TCRB transcripts that were expressed got sequenced, as all of the isolated RNA had been reverse transcribed. Some clones are missing from TCRdb's copy, which holds only in-frame ones; the method was immunoSEQ multiplex PCR. Of over 100,000 clones listed, under 40% are singletons. The sample comprised stem cell memory CD4+ T cells from blood. These receptors were collected from a woman in her late teens or twenties in good health.

This clone has more than one count but fewer than ten. Other DNA sequences in the sample encode the same CDR3. V and J are TRBV9 and TRBJ2-2, with 9 bases matching TRBD1. Losses at the gene ends were 1 base for V and 3 bases for J; bases not matched to a gene: 4. CDR1 is SGDLS, CDR2 YYNGEE, per germline. The CDR3 is made up of 16 amino acids. CDR3 nucleotides: TGTGCCAGCAGCGTAACCCACAGGGGGCACACCGGGGAGCTGTTTTTT. This sequence encodes CASSVTHRGHTGELFF. The full variable domain, rest sourced from reference TRBV9 and TRBJ2-2, is DSGVTQTPKHLITATGQRVTLRCSPRSGDLSVYWYQQSLDQGLQFLIQYYNGEERAKGNILERFSAQQFPDLHSELNLSSLELGDSALYFCASSVTHRGHTGELFFGEGSRLTVL.

The rearrangement joins TRBV5-4 to TRBJ2-5, with 11 bases matching TRBD2. The length of the CDR3 is 16 residues. The V gene's germline CDR1 is SGHNT and CDR2 YYREEE (reference sequence). V shed 4 bases, J shed 1 base, and the junction held 6 bases outside the gene matches. In nucleotides, the CDR3 is TGTGCCAGCAGCCTAGGGACTAGCGGCCCCCAAGAGACCCAGTACTTC. As protein: CASSLGTSGPQETQYF. Full variable domain (missing parts from reference TRBV5-4 and TRBJ2-5): ETGVTQSPTHLIKTRGQQVTLRCSSQSGHNTVSWYQQALGQGPQFIFQYYREEENGRGNFPPRFSGLQFPNYSSELNVNALELDDSALYLCASSLGTSGPQETQYFGPGTRLLVL.